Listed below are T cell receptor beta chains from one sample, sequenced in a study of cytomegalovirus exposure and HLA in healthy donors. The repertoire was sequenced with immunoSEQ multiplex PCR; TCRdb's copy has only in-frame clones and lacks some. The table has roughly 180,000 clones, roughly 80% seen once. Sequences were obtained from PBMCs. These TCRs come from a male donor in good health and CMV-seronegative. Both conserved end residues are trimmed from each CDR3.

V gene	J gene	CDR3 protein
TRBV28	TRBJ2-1	ASSIPGVGKNNEQF
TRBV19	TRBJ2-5	ASSFQTGGAVETQY
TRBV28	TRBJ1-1	ASSLFGGRGDTEAF
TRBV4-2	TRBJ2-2	ASSQVRTVHSATGELF
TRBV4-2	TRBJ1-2	ASSQDSPGSNYGYT
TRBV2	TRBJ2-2	AGEATSGGGNTGELF
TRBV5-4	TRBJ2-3	ASAGTRNTDTQY
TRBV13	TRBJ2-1	ASSLLSREQF
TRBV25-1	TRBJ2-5	ASSEFSSGGRGETQY
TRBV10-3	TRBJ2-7	AISETTSGIYEQY
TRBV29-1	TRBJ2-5	SVESEDQY
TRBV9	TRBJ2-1	ASSVGVELYNEQF
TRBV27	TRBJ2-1	ASSLGQSNEQF
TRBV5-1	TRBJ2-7	ASWAGTHSYEQY
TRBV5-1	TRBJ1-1	ASSLPTGGGTEAF
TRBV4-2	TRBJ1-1	ASSQDPGVGNEAF
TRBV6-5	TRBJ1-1	ASSYSGMNTEAF
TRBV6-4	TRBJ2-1	ASSTIAGGYNEQF
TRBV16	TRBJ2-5	ASSGRTTGQGETQY
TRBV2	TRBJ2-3	ASNGQGGRTDTQY
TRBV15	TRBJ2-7	ATTRDRGYEQY
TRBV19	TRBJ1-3	ASSSGNTIY
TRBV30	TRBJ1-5	AWAAPRGGNQPQH
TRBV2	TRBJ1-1	ASSVVFRQTNLLNTEAF
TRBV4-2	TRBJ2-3	ASSQEAQRSTDTQY
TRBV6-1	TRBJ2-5	ASSEGGLMGETQY
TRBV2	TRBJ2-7	ASSGAGLPYEQS
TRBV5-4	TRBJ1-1	ASSPAGAIKDTEAF
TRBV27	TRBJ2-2	ASRRDGNTGELF
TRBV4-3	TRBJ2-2	ASSLSGGANTGELF
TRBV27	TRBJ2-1	ASSLYRGRSYNEQF
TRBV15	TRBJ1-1	ATPSLRDSLPGLMNTEAF